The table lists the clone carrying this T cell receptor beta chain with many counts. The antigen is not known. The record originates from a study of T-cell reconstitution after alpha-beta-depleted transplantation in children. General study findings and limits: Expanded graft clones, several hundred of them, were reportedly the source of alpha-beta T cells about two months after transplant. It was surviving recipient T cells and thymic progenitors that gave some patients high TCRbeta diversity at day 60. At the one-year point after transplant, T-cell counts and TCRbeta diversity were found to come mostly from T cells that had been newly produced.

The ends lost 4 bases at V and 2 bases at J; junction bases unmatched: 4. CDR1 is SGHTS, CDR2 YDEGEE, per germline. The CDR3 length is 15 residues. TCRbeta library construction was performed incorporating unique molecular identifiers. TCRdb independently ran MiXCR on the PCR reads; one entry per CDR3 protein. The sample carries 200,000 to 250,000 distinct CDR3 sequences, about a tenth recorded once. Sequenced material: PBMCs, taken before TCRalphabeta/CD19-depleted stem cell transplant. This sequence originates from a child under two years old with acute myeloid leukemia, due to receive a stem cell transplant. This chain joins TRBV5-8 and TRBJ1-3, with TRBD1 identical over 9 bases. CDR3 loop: CASSTGTGPGNTIYF. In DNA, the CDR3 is TGTGCCAGCAGCACCGGGACAGGGCCTGGAAACACCATATATTTT. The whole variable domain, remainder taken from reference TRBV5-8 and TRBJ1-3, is EAGVTQSPTHLIKTRGQQATLRCSPISGHTSVYWYQQALGLGLQFLLWYDEGEERNRGNFPPRFSGRQFPNYSSELNVNALELEDSALYLCASSTGTGPGNTIYFGEGSWLTVV.